The TCR beta chain under discussion was sequenced for a study of T cell responses to AZD1222 COVID-19 vaccine. Germline V gene sequence: CDR1 SEHNR, CDR2 FQNEAQ (reference sequence). This CDR3 has 14 residues. Trimming took off 6 bases at V and 4 bases at J, with 16 bases between the two ends. Repertoires were generated with immunoSEQ multiplex PCR, while TCRdb's copy carries only in-frame clones and drops some. The table includes roughly 160,000 clones, about 90% detected once. Whole-study findings and limits: Elevations in Spike-specific TCR breadth and depth followed administration of two AZD1222 doses. Mostly white British, mostly female donors; authors suggested clonal diversity may be underestimated.

As to this clone: Its target is not known.

V gene TRBV7-9 combines with J gene TRBJ2-7; either TRBD1 or TRBD2 may fit D (7 bases each). This TCR derives from an adult in good health. The starting material was peripheral blood, obtained on day 0 of MenACWY control vaccination. The CDR3 loop is CASRESGTEYEQYF. CDR3 sequence (DNA): TGTGCCAGCAGAGAAAGCGGGACAGAGTACGAGCAGTACTTC.